This T cell receptor (beta chain) was documented in a study of T cell responses to AZD1222 COVID-19 vaccine. Study as a whole: Second-dose intervals of approximately 4 or approximately 12 weeks were pooled.

Between the trimmed V and J ends, which lost 5 bases and 0 bases, there was a span of 10 bases. Germline V gene sequence: CDR1 MRHNA, CDR2 SNTAGT. The CDR3 covers 15 residues. Method: immunoSEQ multiplex PCR; TCRdb's copy keeps in-frame clones and lacks some. The table records about 93,000 clones, 65% to 90% of them present only once. Findings of the study overall: None of the repertoires were sampled until the peak T cell response had passed. Researchers report vaccine-associated CD4 TCRs spanning spike, with dominance at 160-218 and 743-854.

In regard to this clone: Its target is unknown.

The material was peripheral blood, obtained on day 0 of AZD1222 vaccination. The rearrangement links TRBV6-4 to TRBJ1-4; possible D gene TRBD1, 5 bases. This clonotype was sampled from an adult in good health. The DNA of the CDR3 is TGTGCCAGCAGTCGGGGGTTTGCAACTAATGAAAAACTGTTTTTT. It codes for CASSRGFATNEKLFF.